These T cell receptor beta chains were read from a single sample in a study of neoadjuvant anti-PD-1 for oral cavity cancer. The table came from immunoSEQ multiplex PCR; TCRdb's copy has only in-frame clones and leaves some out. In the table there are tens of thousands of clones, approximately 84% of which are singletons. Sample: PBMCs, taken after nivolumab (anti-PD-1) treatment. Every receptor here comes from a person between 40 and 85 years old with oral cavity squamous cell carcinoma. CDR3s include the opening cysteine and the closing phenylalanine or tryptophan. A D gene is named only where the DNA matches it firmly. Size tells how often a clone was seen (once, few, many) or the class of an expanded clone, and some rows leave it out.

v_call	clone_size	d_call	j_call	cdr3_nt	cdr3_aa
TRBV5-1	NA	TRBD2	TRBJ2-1	TGCGCCAGCAGCTTGGCACGGGAGGTCTACAATGAGCAGTTCTTC	CASSLAREVYNEQFF
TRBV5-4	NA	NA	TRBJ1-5	TGTGCCAGCAGGTTGTGGGGGGCGGGTCAGCCCCAGCATTTT	CASRLWGAGQPQHF
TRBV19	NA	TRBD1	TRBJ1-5	TGTGCCAGTAGTAGCAAGACAGGGGCGACCTATCAGCCCCAGCATTTT	CASSSKTGATYQPQHF
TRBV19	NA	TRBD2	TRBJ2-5	TGTGCCAGTAGATTCAGCGGGAGGGCCGATGAGACCCAGTACTTC	CASRFSGRADETQYF
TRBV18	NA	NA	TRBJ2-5	TGTGCCAGCTCAACGGCGGACAGCGAAGAGACCCAGTACTTC	CASSTADSEETQYF
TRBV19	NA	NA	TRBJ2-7	TGTGCCAGTAAGGGTGGAGGACCCGACTACGAGCAGTACTTC	CASKGGGPDYEQYF
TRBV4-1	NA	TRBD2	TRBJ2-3	TGCGCCAGCAGCCGCCCGACTAGCGGGAGAACAGATACGCAGTATTTT	CASSRPTSGRTDTQYF
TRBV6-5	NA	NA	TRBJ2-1	TGTGCCAGCAGTTCTCCGGGACAATGGGGCCATGAGCAGTTCTTC	CASSSPGQWGHEQFF
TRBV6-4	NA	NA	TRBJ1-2	TGTGCCAGCAGTGACTCGTTAGGGGGTCATGGCTACACCTTC	CASSDSLGGHGYTF
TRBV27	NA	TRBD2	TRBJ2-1	TGTGCCAGCTCCCGGGAGGGCCTAAAATTTTACAATGAGCAGTTCTTC	CASSREGLKFYNEQFF
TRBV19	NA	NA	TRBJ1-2	TGTGCCAGTAGTATCGACTGGGCCAGGGATAATGGCTACACCTTC	CASSIDWARDNGYTF
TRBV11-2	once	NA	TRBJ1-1	TGTGCCAGCAGCCCGCCAATAGGGATCACTGAAGCTTTCTTT	CASSPPIGITEAFF
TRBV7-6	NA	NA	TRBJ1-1	TGTGCCAGCAGCTTAAAGGACCTGGGGAACACTGAAGCTTTCTTT	CASSLKDLGNTEAFF
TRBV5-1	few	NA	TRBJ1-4	TGCGCCAGCAGCTTGAGTACGGGGGGCATAGACGAAAAACTGTTTTTT	CASSLSTGGIDEKLFF
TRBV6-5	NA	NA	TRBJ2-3	TGTGCCAGCAGCCGGGACACAGATACGCAGTATTTT	CASSRDTDTQYF
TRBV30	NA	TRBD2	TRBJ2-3	TGTGCCTGGGACGGACTAGCGGGCACAGATACGCAGTATTTT	CAWDGLAGTDTQYF
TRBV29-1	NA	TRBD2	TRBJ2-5	TGCAGCGCCTCATGGACTAGCGGACAAGAGACCCAGTACTTC	CSASWTSGQETQYF
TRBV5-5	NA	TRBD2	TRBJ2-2	TGTGCCAGCAGCCCCGGGACTAGCGGACCGAGGGCCGGGGAGCTGTTTTTT	CASSPGTSGPRAGELFF
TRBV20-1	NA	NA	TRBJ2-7	TGCAGTGGCAGGGATAACTACGAGCAGTACTTC	CSGRDNYEQYF
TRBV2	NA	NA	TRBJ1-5	TGTGCCAGCAGCAGCGGACAGACAAATCCCAATCAGCCCCAGCATTTT	CASSSGQTNPNQPQHF
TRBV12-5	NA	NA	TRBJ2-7	TGTGCTAGTGGTTTGGTCCCGATGAGGGGGGTCTCCTACGAGCAGTACTTC	CASGLVPMRGVSYEQYF
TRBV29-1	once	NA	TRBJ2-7	TGCAGCGCGGGACCAGACTACGAGCAGTACTTC	CSAGPDYEQYF
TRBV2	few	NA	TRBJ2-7	TGTGCCAGCAGTGAAGGTTGGGACACCTCCTACGAGCAGTACTTC	CASSEGWDTSYEQYF
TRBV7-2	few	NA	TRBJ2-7	TGTGCCAGCAGCTTAACCTCCGGGTTCTCTTACGAGCAGTACTTC	CASSLTSGFSYEQYF
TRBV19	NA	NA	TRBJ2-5	TGTGCCAGTACCCAATCAAGACTGGGTATCGAGACCCAGTACTTC	CASTQSRLGIETQYF
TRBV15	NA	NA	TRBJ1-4	TGTGCCACCAGCCGACCAGGGGTGGGTGAAAAACTGTTTTTT	CATSRPGVGEKLFF
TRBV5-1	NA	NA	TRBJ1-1	TGCGCCAGCAGCTTGACAGGGTCCACTGAAGCTTTCTTT	CASSLTGSTEAFF
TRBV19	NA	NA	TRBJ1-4	TGTGCCAGTAGTATCAACAACTCCTTGCGAGAAAAACTGTTTTTT	CASSINNSLREKLFF
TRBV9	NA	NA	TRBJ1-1	TGTGCCAGCAGCTTACAACCAGGGAACACTGAAGCTTTCTTT	CASSLQPGNTEAFF
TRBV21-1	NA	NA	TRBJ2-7	TGTGCCAGCAGCAAAGTCGATAAGGTTGGGACAGGGTTCCACGAGCAGTACTTC	CASSKVDKVGTGFHEQYF
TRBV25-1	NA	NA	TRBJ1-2	TGTGCCAGCAGTGCTGCGGGCCACTATGGCTACACCTTC	CASSAAGHYGYTF
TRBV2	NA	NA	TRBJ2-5	TGTGCCAGCAGTGACTCTAGCGTACAAGAGACCCAGTACTTC	CASSDSSVQETQYF
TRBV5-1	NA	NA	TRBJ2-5	TGCGCCAGCACAGGGGACCAGACCCAGTACTTC	CASTGDQTQYF
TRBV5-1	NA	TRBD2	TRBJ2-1	TGCGCCAGCACCCTACTAGCGGCCTCCTACAATGAGCAGTTCTTC	CASTLLAASYNEQFF
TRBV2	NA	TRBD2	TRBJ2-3	TGTGCCAGCAGTGACCTAGCGGGAGCCTCTAGCACAGATACGCAGTATTTT	CASSDLAGASSTDTQYF
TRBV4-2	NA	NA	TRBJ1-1	TGTGCCAGCAGCCACCCACGGAGCACTGAAGCTTTCTTT	CASSHPRSTEAFF
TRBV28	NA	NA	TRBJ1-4	TGTGCCAGCAGTTCCGGGACAACTGAAAAACTGTTTTTT	CASSSGTTEKLFF
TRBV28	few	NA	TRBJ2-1	TGTGCCAGTAACAGGGAATACAATGAGCAGTTCTTC	CASNREYNEQFF
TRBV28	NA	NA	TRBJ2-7	TGTGCCAGCAAGAGAGGGGCGCGTAACGAGCAGTACTTC	CASKRGARNEQYF
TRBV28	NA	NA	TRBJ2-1	TGTGCCAGCAGCCAGAACCCGGGACTTAAGTTCTTC	CASSQNPGLKFF
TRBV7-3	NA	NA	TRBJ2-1	TGTGCCAGCAGCTTAAACAGCGGTGGTAGTGAGCAGTTCTTC	CASSLNSGGSEQFF
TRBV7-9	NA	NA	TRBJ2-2	TGTGCCAGCCGGATGGAACTTTCGACCGGGGAGCTGTTTTTT	CASRMELSTGELFF
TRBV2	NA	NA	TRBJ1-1	TGTGCCAGCACCACCTCGCGGACTGAAGCTTTCTTT	CASTTSRTEAFF
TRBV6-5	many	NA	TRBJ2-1	TGTGCCAGCAACTGGGGAGATGAGCAGTTCTTC	CASNWGDEQFF
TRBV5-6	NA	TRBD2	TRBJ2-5	TGTGCCAGCAGCCCGGGACTAGCGGGAGGGGAGACCCAGTACTTC	CASSPGLAGGETQYF